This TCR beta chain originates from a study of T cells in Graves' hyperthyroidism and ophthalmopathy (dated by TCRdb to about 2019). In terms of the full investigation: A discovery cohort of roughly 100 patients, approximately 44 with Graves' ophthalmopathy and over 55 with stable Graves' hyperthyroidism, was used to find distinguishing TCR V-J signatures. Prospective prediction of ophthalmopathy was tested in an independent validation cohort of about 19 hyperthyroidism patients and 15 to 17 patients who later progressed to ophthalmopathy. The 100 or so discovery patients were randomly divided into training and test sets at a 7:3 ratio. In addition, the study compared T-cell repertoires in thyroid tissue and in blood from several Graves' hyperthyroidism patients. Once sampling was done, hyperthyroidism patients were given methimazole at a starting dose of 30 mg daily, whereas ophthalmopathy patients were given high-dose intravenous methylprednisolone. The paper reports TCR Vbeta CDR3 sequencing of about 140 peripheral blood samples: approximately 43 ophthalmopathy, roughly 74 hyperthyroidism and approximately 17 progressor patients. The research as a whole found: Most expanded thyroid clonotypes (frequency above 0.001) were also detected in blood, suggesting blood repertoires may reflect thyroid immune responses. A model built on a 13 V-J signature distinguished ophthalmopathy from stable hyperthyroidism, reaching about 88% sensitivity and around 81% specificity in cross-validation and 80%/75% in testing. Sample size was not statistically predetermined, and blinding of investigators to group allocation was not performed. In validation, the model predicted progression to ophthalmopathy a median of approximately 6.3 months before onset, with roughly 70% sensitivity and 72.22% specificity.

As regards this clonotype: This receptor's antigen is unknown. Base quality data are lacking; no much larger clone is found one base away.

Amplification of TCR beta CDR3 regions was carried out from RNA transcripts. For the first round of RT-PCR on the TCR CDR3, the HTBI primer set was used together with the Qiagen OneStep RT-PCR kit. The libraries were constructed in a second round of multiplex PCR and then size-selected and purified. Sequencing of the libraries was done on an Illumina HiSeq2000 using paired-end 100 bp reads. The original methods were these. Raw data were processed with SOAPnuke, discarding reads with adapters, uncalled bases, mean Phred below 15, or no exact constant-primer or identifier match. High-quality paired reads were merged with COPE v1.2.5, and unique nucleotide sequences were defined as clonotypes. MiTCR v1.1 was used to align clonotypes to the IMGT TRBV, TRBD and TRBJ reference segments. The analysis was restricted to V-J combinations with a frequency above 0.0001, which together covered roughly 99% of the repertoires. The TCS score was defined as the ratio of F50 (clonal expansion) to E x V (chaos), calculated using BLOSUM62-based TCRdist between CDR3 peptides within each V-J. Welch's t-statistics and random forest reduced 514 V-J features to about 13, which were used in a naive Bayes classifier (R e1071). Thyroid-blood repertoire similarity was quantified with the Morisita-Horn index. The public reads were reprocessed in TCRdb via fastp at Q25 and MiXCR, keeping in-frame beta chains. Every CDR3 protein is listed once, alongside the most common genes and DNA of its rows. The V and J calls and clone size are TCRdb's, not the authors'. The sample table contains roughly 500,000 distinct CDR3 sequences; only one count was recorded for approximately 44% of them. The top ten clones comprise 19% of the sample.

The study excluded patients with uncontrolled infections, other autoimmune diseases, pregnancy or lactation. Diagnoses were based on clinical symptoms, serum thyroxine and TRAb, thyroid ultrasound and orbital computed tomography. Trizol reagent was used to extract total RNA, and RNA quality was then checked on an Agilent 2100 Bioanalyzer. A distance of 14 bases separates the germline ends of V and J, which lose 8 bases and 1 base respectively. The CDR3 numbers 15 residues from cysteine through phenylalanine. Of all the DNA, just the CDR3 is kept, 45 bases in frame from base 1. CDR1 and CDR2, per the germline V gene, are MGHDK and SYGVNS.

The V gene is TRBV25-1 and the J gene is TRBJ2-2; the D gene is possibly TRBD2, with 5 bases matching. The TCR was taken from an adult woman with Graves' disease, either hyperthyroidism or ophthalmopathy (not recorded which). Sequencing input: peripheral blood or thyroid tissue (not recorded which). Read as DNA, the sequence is TGTGCCAGCGGAGGAATAGGCGAGAACACCGGGGAGCTGTTTTTT. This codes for CASGGIGENTGELFF.